These 2 T cell receptor beta chains were all obtained from the same sample, sequenced in a study of cytomegalovirus exposure and HLA in healthy donors. Researchers ran the PCR with 60 Vbeta and 13 Jbeta primers. Method: immunoSEQ multiplex PCR; TCRdb's copy keeps in-frame clones and lacks some. The table lists roughly 160,000 clones, about 80% of them singletons. Sequenced material: PBMCs. These receptors originate from a man aged 25-45 years in good health and CMV-seronegative.

This clone came up a few times. This chain connects TRBV28 to TRBJ2-7, with a weak D call TRBD1 (5 bases). V was cut by 7 bases and J by 3 bases, with 13 bases left in between. Germline assignment: CDR1 MDHEN and CDR2 SYDVKM. There are 13 residues in the CDR3. The CDR3 DNA is TGTGCCAGCACCCAGCCAGGACACTACGAGCAGTACTTC. It is translated as CASTQPGHYEQYF.

This clone was counted between two and nine times. This chain connects TRBV27 to TRBJ2-3; TRBD2 aligns across 9 bases. CDR1 and CDR2 from the germline V gene are MNHEY and SMNVEV (reference sequence). The J segment lost 2 bases and the V segment lost 5 bases, leaving 8 bases of the junction unmatched. The CDR3 is 16 residues long. The CDR3 DNA is TGTGCCAGCAGTCCAATTCTAGCGGGATACACAGATACGCAGTATTTT. Protein sequence: CASSPILAGYTDTQYF.